Following are 2 T cell receptor beta chains from one sample sequenced in a study of post-analysis software for immune sequencing data (dated by TCRdb to between 2014 and 2017). What the research found in general, with its limitations: Patients showed significantly higher frequencies than controls for five TRBV segments, among them TRBV5-6, TRBV5-1 and TRBV20-1.

The antigens these receptors bind are not known. Library preparation employed PCR. These reads were obtained on an Illumina HiSeq 2500. To reduce PCR and sequencing biases, unique molecular identifiers were incorporated into the TCR beta cDNA libraries. TCRdb itself trimmed the public reads at Q25 with fastp, ran MiXCR and retained productive beta chains. CDR3 protein sequences are deduplicated, and each keeps its most common genes and DNA. This sample comprises around 260,000 distinct CDR3 sequences, approximately 34% of them detected only once. Of the sample, around 4.8% falls within the top ten clones. The material sequenced was blood. The origin of the receptors is a girl between 10 and 17 years old with multiple sclerosis.

This clonotype was counted many times. CDR3 sequence reads: CASSKLGQGNYYEQYF. The CDR3 region has the DNA TGTGCCAGCAGTAAGCTAGGGCAGGGAAACTACTACGAGCAGTACTTC. The genes are TRBV6-1 and TRBJ2-7; TRBD1 is a possible D gene (5 bases). The germline CDR1 and CDR2 sequences are MNHNS and SASEGT. This CDR3 spans 16 amino acids. V lost 5 bases and J lost 3, with 20 bases in between.

This clonotype has at least ten counts. The rearrangement links TRBV5-1 to TRBJ2-4; perhaps TRBD1 as D (6 bases). The CDR3 runs to 16 residues. V was trimmed by 1 base and J by 0 bases, leaving 11 bases between them. Germline V gene sequence: CDR1 SGHRS, CDR2 YFSETQ. CDR3 in amino acids: CASSLSGRGAKNIQYF. Here the CDR3 DNA reads TGCGCCAGCAGCTTGTCGGGCAGGGGAGCCAAAAACATTCAGTACTTC. The full variable domain, with the rest looked up from reference TRBV5-1 and TRBJ2-4, is KAGVTQTPRYLIKTRGQQVTLSCSPISGHRSVSWYQQTPGQGLQFLFEYFSETQRNKGNFPGRFSGRQFSNSRSEMNVSTLELGDSALYLCASSLSGRGAKNIQYFGAGTRLSVL.